Included here is one T cell receptor beta chain sequence, with context. This clonotype came up many times. Its antigen is unknown. Base qualities are not provided; no much larger clone lies one nucleotide away. Graves' hyperthyroidism was defined as stable when no progression to ophthalmopathy occurred over 18 months of follow-up. The hyperthyroidism patients were between 18 and 65 years old and newly diagnosed, with a disease duration of less than 2 months. The study excluded patients with uncontrolled infections, other autoimmune diseases, pregnancy or lactation. Diagnoses were based on clinical symptoms, serum thyroxine and TRAb, thyroid ultrasound and orbital computed tomography. PBMCs were separated from approximately 10 ml of fresh peripheral blood using Ficoll-Paque density gradient centrifugation. Total RNA was extracted with Trizol reagent, and quality was checked on an Agilent 2100 Bioanalyzer.

This sample is drawn from a study of T cells in Graves' hyperthyroidism and ophthalmopathy (dated by TCRdb to between 2018 and 2020). About the study as a whole: Peripheral blood samples were taken at the time of initial diagnosis, prior to any treatment. The roughly 91 discovery patients were randomly divided into training and test sets at a 7:3 ratio. To identify distinguishing TCR V-J signatures, a discovery cohort of around 100 patients was used, comprising 43 with Graves' ophthalmopathy and some 57 with stable Graves' hyperthyroidism. Once sampling was done, hyperthyroidism patients were given methimazole at a starting dose of 30 mg daily, whereas ophthalmopathy patients were given high-dose intravenous methylprednisolone. Prospective prediction of ophthalmopathy was tested in an independent validation cohort of some 19 hyperthyroidism patients and some 17 patients who later progressed to ophthalmopathy. TCR Vbeta CDR3 sequencing of 135 peripheral blood samples (43 ophthalmopathy, 75 to 80 hyperthyroidism and around 17 progressor patients) is reported in the paper. In roughly six Graves' hyperthyroidism patients, the study also compared T-cell repertoires from thyroid tissue with T-cell repertoires from blood.

Amplification of TCR beta CDR3 regions was carried out from RNA transcripts. A first-round RT-PCR of the TCR CDR3 used the HTBI primer set with the Qiagen OneStep RT-PCR kit. Libraries were constructed in a second round of multiplex PCR, after which size selection and purification were performed. Libraries were sequenced paired-end with 100 bp reads on an Illumina HiSeq2000. The authors' analysis ran thus. SOAPnuke was used to process the raw data, with reads discarded if the reads contained adapters or uncalled bases, had a mean Phred below 15, or lacked an exact constant-primer or identifier match. COPE v1.2.5 was used to merge high-quality paired reads, and clonotypes were defined as unique nucleotide sequences. MiTCR v1.1 was used to align clonotypes to the IMGT TRBV, TRBD and TRBJ reference segments. The analysis was restricted to V-J combinations with a frequency above 0.0001, which together covered 99.2% of the repertoires. A TCS score was defined as the ratio of F50 (clonal expansion) to E x V (chaos), with BLOSUM62-based TCRdist applied between CDR3 peptides within each V-J. Welch's t-statistics and random forest reduced just over 500 V-J features to 10 to 15, which were used in a naive Bayes classifier (R e1071). In TCRdb, the public reads were trimmed at Q25 with fastp and aligned with MiXCR, with productive beta chains retained. Identical CDR3 protein sequences are pooled into one entry, listed with their most common genes and DNA. These V and J calls originate from TCRdb's pipeline instead of the authors' own analysis. This sample comprises approximately 640,000 distinct CDR3 sequences, around 16% of them detected only once. In total, the top ten clones hold roughly a sixth of the sample.

Overall results and qualifications from the work: Sample size was not statistically predetermined, and blinding of investigators to group allocation was not performed. In cross-validation, a model built on a 13 V-J signature told ophthalmopathy apart from stable hyperthyroidism with approximately 91% sensitivity and about 81% specificity, and in testing the same model reached 80%/75%. Most expanded thyroid clonotypes (frequency above 0.001) were also detected in blood, a finding suggesting that blood repertoires may reflect thyroid immune responses. During validation, the model predicted progression to ophthalmopathy a median of roughly six months ahead of onset, with almost 71% sensitivity and roughly 75% specificity.

Sequencing used blood. The TCR sequence derives from a man aged 50 to 60 with Graves' hyperthyroidism.

The DNA reads as follows: TGTGCCAGCATTATGACAGGGCGCGGAGAGACCCAGTACTTC. This translates into CASIMTGRGETQYF. The chain is encoded by TRBV3-1 joined to TRBJ2-5, with 7 central nucleotides matching TRBD1. From its cysteine to its phenylalanine, the CDR3 spans 14 amino acids. Of the read, only the CDR3 DNA is kept; its 42 bases are in frame from base 1. CDR1 and CDR2, looked up from the germline V gene (reference sequence), are LGHDT and YNNKEL. At the junction V is shortened by 7 bases and J by 4 bases; bases outside the gene matches: 9.